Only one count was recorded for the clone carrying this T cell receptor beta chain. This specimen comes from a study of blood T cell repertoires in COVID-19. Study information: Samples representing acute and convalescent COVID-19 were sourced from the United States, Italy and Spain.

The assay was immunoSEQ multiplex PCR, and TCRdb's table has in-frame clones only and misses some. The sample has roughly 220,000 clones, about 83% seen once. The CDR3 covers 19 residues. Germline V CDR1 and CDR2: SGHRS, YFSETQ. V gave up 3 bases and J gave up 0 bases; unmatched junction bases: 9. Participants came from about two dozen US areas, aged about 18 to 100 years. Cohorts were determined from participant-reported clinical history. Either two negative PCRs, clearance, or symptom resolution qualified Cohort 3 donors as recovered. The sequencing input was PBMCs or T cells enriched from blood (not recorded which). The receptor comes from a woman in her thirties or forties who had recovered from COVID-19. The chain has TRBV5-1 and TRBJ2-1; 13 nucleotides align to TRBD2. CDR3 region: CASSSGLAGWGGSYNEQFF. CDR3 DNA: TGCGCCAGCAGCTCGGGACTAGCGGGGTGGGGTGGCTCCTACAATGAGCAGTTCTTC.